This entry describes one T cell receptor (beta chain). Its cognate antigen has yet to be identified. The cohort was made up of 500 to 800 healthy bone marrow donors. All cohort members were sampled while nominally healthy, although unrecorded immune exposures were likely present. The donor tested CMV seropositive, placing the donor among the roughly 300 seropositive members of the cohort. A peripheral blood sample was provided by each donor, and peripheral blood mononuclear cells were used for TCR beta sequencing. Genomic DNA extraction from the blood cell samples was performed with the Qiagen DNeasy Blood Extraction Kit. Receptor amplification or capture employed the immunoSEQ multiplex PCR assay. A mixture of 60 forward primers for TCR Vbeta segments and 13 reverse primers for TCR Jbeta segments was used in the multiplex PCR. The CDR3 region of rearranged TCR beta genes was amplified from genomic DNA with a multiplex PCR assay. Amplified TCR beta libraries were sequenced as 87-base-pair reads on the Illumina HiSeq System. In the original analysis: Across the roughly 640 repertoires, a later analysis counted approximately 83 million unique TCR beta chains, roughly 11 million of which were shared by at least two donors. To remove PCR and sequencing errors, raw reads were error-corrected and collapsed into unique sequences using a nearest-neighbor algorithm that merged closely related sequences. To assign V, D and J gene segments, CDR3 sequences were aligned to IMGT reference sequences. Each retained sequence needed at least a six-nucleotide match to both a V gene segment and a J gene segment. A rearrangement was called productive if the CDR3 had no stop codons and remained in frame with V and J, and every other rearrangement was called non-productive. Following IMGT convention, CDR3 was defined as the stretch from the second conserved V-encoded cysteine to the conserved J-encoded phenylalanine. Sequences without an unambiguous match to a single V gene segment were excluded from the earlier analysis of 450 to 650 of the donors. An earlier analysis of 500 to 600 of the donors classified V segments as functional when productive rearrangements were above 56.7% and as segregating when the standard deviation between donors was above 5%. A statistical classification framework was developed to diagnose cytomegalovirus status using the catalog of TCR beta chain sequences. V and J gene assignment, in a later analysis, came from comparing TCR nucleotide sequences with IMGT/GENE-DB human TR gene sequences. The TCRdist pipeline was used in a later analysis to assign CDR3 sequences and most-parsimonious VDJ recombination scenarios. In a later analysis, each TCR beta chain was defined by its CDR3 amino acid sequence together with its V-gene family, and reads lacking a unique V-gene family were excluded. As a way to deal with suspected cross-contamination and a sequencing artifact, a later analysis dropped roughly 620 nucleotide sequences that were highly shared and had low generation probability. In a later analysis, a clonal expansion index for each public chain was calculated from normalized within-repertoire ranks of inferred template counts. In a later analysis, generation probabilities were computed with a VDJ recombination model fitted to out-of-frame rearrangements, and the resulting probabilities were checked against IGoR. In a later analysis, hypergeometric tests were used to score TCR-TCR, TCR-HLA and TCR-CMV co-occurrence, with a repertoire-size bias correction applied to TCR pairs. A later analysis estimated false discovery rates by permuting HLA or CMV assignments 20 times. In a later analysis, co-occurring TCRs were grouped using DBSCAN, with TCRdist sequence similarity added in when clustering inside HLA-allele-positive subsets. Repertoires with fewer than 30,000 or more than 120,000 public chains were left out of co-occurrence clustering, as were about 5 repertoires with anomalous nucleotide sharing. TCRdb limited this immuneACCESS table to in-frame rearrangements with V and J called. A share of clones is missing; checked studies link under half to unresolved V genes, and the rest is unexplained. V and J calls and clone size are those listed in that table; D and trimming were worked out from the DNA. The table kept for this sample lists just over 200,000 clones. The top ten constitute 1.1% of the sample.

Inclusive of the bounding cysteine and phenylalanine, the CDR3 is 16 residues long. The sequence is cut down to CDR3 DNA, 48 bases in frame from base 1. Between the V and J ends, shortened by 4 bases and 1 base respectively, the junction contains 13 bases. The germline V gene supplies CDR1 SGHTA and CDR2 FQGNSA. The data stem from a study of cytomegalovirus exposure and HLA in healthy donors (dated by TCRdb to the late 2010s). Background on the whole study: According to an earlier analysis of 587 of the donors, some 180 million T cells yielded 117 million unique TCR beta sequences and about 300 Gb of sequence data. Donor age, sex, ethnicity and CMV serostatus were compiled together with the repertoire data. On average, around 230,000 unique TCR beta nucleotide sequences were sequenced per donor among several hundred genotyped donors of the cohort, with about 19% of those sequences being non-productive. An earlier analysis of 587 of the donors used high-throughput TCR beta sequencing to judge whether each TCR beta V gene segment behaved as functional or pseudogenic. Every repertoire in the discovery cohort had been generated on one and the same sequencing platform. The study profiled the T cell repertoires of some 610 subjects by immunosequencing and related them to cytomegalovirus serostatus. Rather than using new phenotypic data, the later analysis identified candidate immune exposures from TCR beta sequences and from how often those sequences occurred across donors. Of the roughly 400 genotyped donors, more than 75% were placed in the genetic ancestry cluster associated with self-reported Caucasian donors. In addition to the first cohort of 650 to 800 subjects, a separate validation cohort of approximately 120 different subjects was used. An early release covering roughly 640 HLA-typed donors comprised roughly 300 gigabases of sequencing data and approximately 85 million unique TCR sequences. Genome-wide SNP genotypes for about 65% of the roughly 670 donors were used in a later genetic analysis, which treated that subset as a discovery cohort. Typing coverage varied by locus: roughly 629-640 donors for A, B, C, DRB1 and DQB1; approximately 520 for DQA1; some 610 for DPA1; around 450 for DPB1. The aim of the study was to test whether cataloging public T cell receptors could identify signatures of past pathogen exposure. A later analysis re-analyzed previously published TCR beta repertoires from roughly 630 donors and added high-resolution HLA genotyping to study TCR occurrence patterns. The study combined high-throughput TCR immunosequencing, statistical association of individual TCRs with disease status, and machine learning to predict cytomegalovirus infection status. Because of strong linkage in the cohort, roughly five DR-DQ haplotypes were treated as single units for association and clustering. HLA typing covered class I and class II loci at four-digit resolution.

Study-wide conclusions, independent of this receptor: In a later analysis, some 18,000 TCR beta sequences were associated with specific HLA alleles at a false discovery rate of 0.05. Linkage disequilibrium might explain the correlated functional status among segregating V segments, but an unknown experimental factor could not be ruled out. Some IMGT-functional V segments, including TRBV6-2 and TRBV6-3, could not be distinguished by the 87-base-pair reads and were therefore excluded. According to a later analysis, most CMV-associated TCR beta chains appeared to be HLA-restricted, and the HLA associations seemed to be driven largely by CMV exposure. An earlier analysis of around 500 of the donors showed that most TCR beta V segments appeared in productive rearrangements either about 87% or about 30% of the time, which broadly matched IMGT annotations. Because HLA typing was missing for some donors at each locus, association tests included only the typed subset. Sequencing depth was assumed to be roughly uniform across donors in the presence/absence analyses, though that assumption may not hold. Across donors, most TCR sequences were observed very rarely, whereas some public TCRs were present in many individuals. A later analysis reported that several top co-occurrence clusters appeared linked to parvovirus B19, influenza, CMV and Epstein-Barr virus. Because counts were too low, 15 to 20 rarely observed V segments, including chromosome 9 orphons, were excluded from the earlier analysis of some 590 of the donors. Only TCR beta chains were sequenced in this cohort, and the absence of alpha or paired-chain data limited detectable features. When HLA alleles, especially DR and DQ, strongly co-occurred, attributing TCR associations to individual alleles was difficult. A total of 150 to 200 TCR beta chains were listed by the study as associated with cytomegalovirus. In a later genetic analysis, a missense DCLRE1C variant was associated with V-gene and J-gene trimming of TCR beta chains, and the association was replicated in an independent cohort. It was suggested by the authors that the approach could potentially be generalized to other disease states and immunological phenotypes. Compared with the approximately 720-donor mean, donors in an Asian-associated ancestry cluster had fewer N-insertions in productive TCRs, according to a later genetic analysis. Cytomegalovirus status was reported to be diagnosed by the classifier with high specificity and sensitivity in both the original and validation cohorts. A later analysis found that TCR association rates varied across HLA loci, with DRB1 alleles showing the most associated TCRs and HLA-C alleles the fewest. The only immune exposure information available for the cohort was CMV serostatus. A cluster of highly shared sequence variants was judged likely to represent a technical artifact of the sequencing pipeline. In a later analysis, HLA-associated TCR beta chains were found to be more clonally expanded and to have lower generation probabilities than equally common non-associated chains. Three of the identified cytomegalovirus-associated TCR beta chains were confirmed in vitro to be specific for cytomegalovirus antigens. A further reported finding was that TCR beta sequences accurately predicted the HLA-A and HLA-B alleles for most subjects in the first cohort.

The sequenced sample was PBMCs. Recombination joined TRBV7-2 with TRBJ2-2; a weak D assignment points to TRBD1 (6 bases agree). The source of this sequence is a girl under 10 years old in good health and CMV-seropositive. The sequenced DNA: TGTGCCAGCAGCTCTTGGACAGACCGGAACACCGGGGAGCTGTTTTTT. Translated, it reads CASSSWTDRNTGELFF.